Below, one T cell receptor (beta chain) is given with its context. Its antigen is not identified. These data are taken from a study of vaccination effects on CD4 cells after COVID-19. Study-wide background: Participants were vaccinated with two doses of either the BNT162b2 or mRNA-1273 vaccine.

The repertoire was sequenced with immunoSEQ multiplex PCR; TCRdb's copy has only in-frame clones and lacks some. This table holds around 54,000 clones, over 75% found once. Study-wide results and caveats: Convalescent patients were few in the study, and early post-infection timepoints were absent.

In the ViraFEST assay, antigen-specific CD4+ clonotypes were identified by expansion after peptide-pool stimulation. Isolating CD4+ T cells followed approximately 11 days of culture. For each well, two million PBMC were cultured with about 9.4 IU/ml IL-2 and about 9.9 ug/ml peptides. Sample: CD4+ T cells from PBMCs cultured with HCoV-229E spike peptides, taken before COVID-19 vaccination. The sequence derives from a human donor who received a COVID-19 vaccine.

CDR3 loop: CASSKGQGAKNSNQPQHF. CDR3 nucleotide sequence: TGTGCCAGCAGCAAGGGACAGGGGGCGAAAAATAGCAATCAGCCCCAGCATTTT. The chain joins TRBV21-1 to TRBJ1-5; the D call of TRBD1 is as the table states it, not checked on the DNA. TRBV21-1 is a pseudogene. This CDR3 has 18 residues.